Listed below are T cell receptor beta chains from one sample, sequenced in a study of cytotoxic CD8 clonotypes in ibrutinib-treated CLL. TCRdb keeps only in-frame clones here, not all; method: immunoSEQ multiplex PCR. The sample has 200,000 or so clones, roughly three quarters seen once. The sequenced sample was PBMCs, obtained after 12 months of ibrutinib treatment. Receptors originate from a human donor with chronic lymphocytic leukemia. The CDR3 runs from the conserved cysteine through the conserved F or W. The order of the fields is CDR3 protein, CDR3 DNA, J gene, clone size, D gene, V gene, CDR3 length. The D gene is left open where the match is weak. For some rows the clone size is stated as once, few or many, or as a class when expanded; others skip it.

CDR3aa: CASSFGPNEQFF
CDR3nt: TGTGCCAGCAGCTTCGGTCCAAATGAGCAGTTCTTC
j_gene: TRBJ2-1
abundance: .
d_gene: .
v_gene: TRBV11-2
len: 12

CDR3aa: CASSQGGRGSETQYF
CDR3nt: TGCGCCAGCAGCCAAGGTGGAAGGGGGTCAGAGACCCAGTACTTC
j_gene: TRBJ2-5
abundance: once
d_gene: .
v_gene: TRBV4-1
len: 15

CDR3aa: CSVEEQGLRTDTQYF
CDR3nt: TGCAGCGTTGAAGAACAGGGTTTGAGAACAGATACGCAGTATTTT
j_gene: TRBJ2-3
abundance: .
d_gene: .
v_gene: TRBV29-1
len: 15

CDR3aa: CASSLGTGFNEKLFF
CDR3nt: TGCGCCAGCAGCTTGGGGACAGGATTTAATGAAAAACTGTTTTTT
j_gene: TRBJ1-4
abundance: .
d_gene: TRBD1
v_gene: TRBV5-1
len: 15

CDR3aa: CATSSDRVGFLMNTEAFF
CDR3nt: TGTGCCACCAGCAGCGACAGGGTAGGGTTTCTTATGAACACTGAAGCTTTCTTT
j_gene: TRBJ1-1
abundance: .
d_gene: TRBD1
v_gene: TRBV15
len: 18

CDR3aa: CASSDSGTSGRNEQFF
CDR3nt: TGTGCCAGCAGTGACTCCGGGACTAGCGGGAGAAATGAGCAGTTCTTC
j_gene: TRBJ2-1
abundance: .
d_gene: TRBD2
v_gene: TRBV6-4
len: 16

CDR3aa: CASGVRQPQHF
CDR3nt: TGTGCCAGCGGGGTGAGACAGCCCCAGCATTTT
j_gene: TRBJ1-5
abundance: once
d_gene: .
v_gene: TRBV27
len: 11

CDR3aa: CASSQVGETQYF
CDR3nt: TGTGCCAGCAGCCAAGTGGGAGAGACCCAGTACTTC
j_gene: TRBJ2-5
abundance: .
d_gene: .
v_gene: TRBV13
len: 12

CDR3aa: CARSLLTSEPPEEQYF
CDR3nt: TGTGCCAGAAGCTTACTGACTAGCGAGCCACCTGAGGAGCAGTACTTC
j_gene: TRBJ2-7
abundance: .
d_gene: TRBD2
v_gene: TRBV5-3
len: 16

CDR3aa: CASSLEPRGSYEQYF
CDR3nt: TGTGCCAGCAGCTTAGAGCCCAGGGGATCCTACGAGCAGTACTTC
j_gene: TRBJ2-7
abundance: .
d_gene: .
v_gene: TRBV7-9
len: 15

CDR3aa: CASSLDMNTEAFF
CDR3nt: TGTGCCAGCAGCTTAGACATGAACACTGAAGCTTTCTTT
j_gene: TRBJ1-1
abundance: few
d_gene: .
v_gene: TRBV7-9
len: 13

CDR3aa: CARGDRDSNQPQHF
CDR3nt: TGTGCCAGGGGGGACAGAGATAGCAATCAGCCCCAGCATTTT
j_gene: TRBJ1-5
abundance: .
d_gene: TRBD1
v_gene: TRBV2
len: 14

CDR3aa: CASSPTGADYGYTF
CDR3nt: TGTGCCAGCTCACCTACAGGGGCCGACTATGGCTACACCTTC
j_gene: TRBJ1-2
abundance: .
d_gene: TRBD1
v_gene: TRBV18
len: 14

CDR3aa: CASSLGQGPGNEQFF
CDR3nt: TGTGCCAGCTCACTCGGACAGGGGCCGGGGAATGAGCAGTTCTTC
j_gene: TRBJ2-1
abundance: .
d_gene: TRBD1
v_gene: TRBV18
len: 15

CDR3aa: CAIRDSNRFEAFF
CDR3nt: TGTGCCATCAGGGACAGTAATAGATTTGAAGCTTTCTTT
j_gene: TRBJ1-1
abundance: .
d_gene: TRBD1
v_gene: TRBV6-5
len: 13

CDR3aa: CASSPRDRGSYEQYF
CDR3nt: TGTGCCAGCAGCCCGCGGGACAGGGGCTCCTACGAGCAGTACTTC
j_gene: TRBJ2-7
abundance: .
d_gene: TRBD1
v_gene: TRBV9
len: 15

CDR3aa: CASSLVVTVGYTEAFF
CDR3nt: TGTGCCAGCAGCTTAGTAGTTACAGTCGGATACACTGAAGCTTTCTTT
j_gene: TRBJ1-1
abundance: .
d_gene: .
v_gene: TRBV7-2
len: 16

CDR3aa: CASSLEAGSTYEQYF
CDR3nt: TGTGCCAGCAGCTTAGAGGCAGGGTCGACCTACGAGCAGTACTTC
j_gene: TRBJ2-7
abundance: .
d_gene: .
v_gene: TRBV11-3
len: 15

CDR3aa: CASSLAGFNEQFF
CDR3nt: TGTGCCAGCAGCTTGGCGGGGTTCAATGAGCAGTTCTTC
j_gene: TRBJ2-1
abundance: .
d_gene: .
v_gene: TRBV5-4
len: 13

CDR3aa: CASSPLEQGGGYGYTF
CDR3nt: TGTGCCAGCTCACCGTTAGAACAGGGAGGAGGATATGGCTACACCTTC
j_gene: TRBJ1-2
abundance: .
d_gene: .
v_gene: TRBV18
len: 16

CDR3aa: CASSGGQPDTEAFF
CDR3nt: TGTGCCAGCAGTGGGGGGCAGCCCGACACTGAAGCTTTCTTT
j_gene: TRBJ1-1
abundance: .
d_gene: .
v_gene: TRBV2
len: 14

CDR3aa: CASNRNWGGTGELFF
CDR3nt: TGTGCCAGCAACCGAAACTGGGGTGGCACCGGGGAGCTGTTTTTT
j_gene: TRBJ2-2
abundance: .
d_gene: .
v_gene: TRBV6-1
len: 15

CDR3aa: CSVEWLAGVETQYF
CDR3nt: TGCAGCGTTGAGTGGCTAGCGGGGGTAGAGACCCAGTACTTC
j_gene: TRBJ2-5
abundance: few
d_gene: TRBD2
v_gene: TRBV29-1
len: 14

CDR3aa: CASSSTSSGQGISGYTF
CDR3nt: TGCGCCAGCAGCTCTACAAGCTCTGGACAGGGGATCTCTGGCTACACCTTC
j_gene: TRBJ1-2
abundance: few
d_gene: TRBD1
v_gene: TRBV5-1
len: 17

CDR3aa: CASSLAHSVGGTF
CDR3nt: TGTGCCAGCAGCTTAGCACATTCTGTCGGTGGCACCTTC
j_gene: TRBJ1-2
abundance: .
d_gene: .
v_gene: TRBV7-6
len: 13

CDR3aa: CASSPGMNTEAFF
CDR3nt: TGTGCCAGCTCGCCGGGGATGAACACTGAAGCTTTCTTT
j_gene: TRBJ1-1
abundance: .
d_gene: .
v_gene: TRBV18
len: 13

CDR3aa: CASSPRDSNQPQHF
CDR3nt: TGTGCCAGCTCACCACGGGACAGCAATCAGCCCCAGCATTTT
j_gene: TRBJ1-5
abundance: many
d_gene: .
v_gene: TRBV18
len: 14

CDR3aa: CASGLSLAAASFTDTQYF
CDR3nt: TGTGCTAGTGGTTTGTCCCTTGCGGCGGCCTCGTTCACAGATACGCAGTATTTT
j_gene: TRBJ2-3
abundance: .
d_gene: .
v_gene: TRBV12-5
len: 18

CDR3aa: CASSYLPGQGNEKLFF
CDR3nt: TGTGCCAGCAGCTACCTACCGGGACAGGGGAATGAAAAACTGTTTTTT
j_gene: TRBJ1-4
abundance: .
d_gene: TRBD1
v_gene: TRBV7-9
len: 16

CDR3aa: CASSWGGGANVLTF
CDR3nt: TGTGCCAGCAGCTGGGGCGGTGGGGCCAACGTCCTGACTTTC
j_gene: TRBJ2-6
abundance: .
d_gene: .
v_gene: TRBV7-2
len: 14

CDR3aa: CASSLVGYEQYF
CDR3nt: TGTGCCAGCAGCTTAGTGGGGTACGAGCAGTACTTC
j_gene: TRBJ2-7
abundance: .
d_gene: .
v_gene: TRBV7-8
len: 12

CDR3aa: CASSDGGRPYEQYF
CDR3nt: TGTGCCAGCAGTGACGGCGGGAGGCCCTACGAGCAGTACTTC
j_gene: TRBJ2-7
abundance: .
d_gene: TRBD2
v_gene: TRBV2
len: 14

CDR3aa: CASSPTPGQGTGELFF
CDR3nt: TGTGCCAGCAGCCCGACCCCGGGACAGGGCACCGGGGAGCTGTTTTTT
j_gene: TRBJ2-2
abundance: few
d_gene: TRBD1
v_gene: TRBV11-3
len: 16

CDR3aa: CASSLGRNYGYTF
CDR3nt: TGCGCCAGCAGCTTGGGGCGGAACTATGGCTACACCTTC
j_gene: TRBJ1-2
abundance: .
d_gene: .
v_gene: TRBV5-1
len: 13

CDR3aa: CASSLGPGTNEKLFF
CDR3nt: TGTGCCAGCAGCTTGGGCCCCGGAACTAATGAAAAACTGTTTTTT
j_gene: TRBJ1-4
abundance: .
d_gene: .
v_gene: TRBV5-6
len: 15

CDR3aa: CARDQRNYGYTF
CDR3nt: TGTGCTCGCGACCAGAGGAACTATGGCTACACCTTC
j_gene: TRBJ1-2
abundance: .
d_gene: .
v_gene: TRBV30
len: 12

CDR3aa: CASGLSSREQYF
CDR3nt: TGTGCTAGTGGTTTGTCCTCTAGGGAGCAGTACTTC
j_gene: TRBJ2-7
abundance: once
d_gene: .
v_gene: TRBV12-5
len: 12